Each of the 10 T cell receptor beta chains below was sequenced from the same sample in a study of T-cell reconstitution after alpha-beta-depleted transplantation in children. Unique molecular identifiers featured in how the TCRbeta library was prepared. A single record per CDR3 protein comes from TCRdb applying MiXCR to the PCR reads. Among fewer than 500,000 distinct CDR3 sequences listed, approximately 42% were seen once. Here the sequenced sample was PBMCs, taken before TCRalphabeta/CD19-depleted stem cell transplant. These receptors originate from a girl aged 2-9 years with aplastic anemia, due to receive a stem cell transplant.

This clonotype was seen a handful of times. The V and J genes are TRBV24-1 and TRBJ2-5; D might be TRBD1 or TRBD2, each matching 5 bases. The V gene's germline CDR1 is KGHDR and CDR2 SFDVKD. This CDR3 contains 19 residues. Between the trimmed V and J ends, which lost 0 bases and 7 bases, there was a span of 26 bases. Written as DNA, the CDR3 is TGTGCCACCAGTGATTTGCCCGGCCGGGGCAGTGCAGGGACGGGGACCCAGTACTTC. Translated: CATSDLPGRGSAGTGTQYF.

The rearrangement uses TRBV29-1 and TRBJ1-2; tentative D call: TRBD1 (5 bases). The length of the CDR3 is 13 residues. With 6 bases removed from V and 4 bases from J, the gap between germline ends came to 15 bases. Germline V gives CDR1 SQVTM, CDR2 ANQGSEA. The CDR3 loop is CSVWIRAGYGYTF. The CDR3 DNA reads TGCAGCGTGTGGATCAGGGCGGGCTATGGCTACACCTTC.

This clonotype occurred many times. This chain joins TRBV11-2 and TRBJ1-2; 9 nucleotides line up with TRBD1. The CDR3 consists of 13 residues. The germline gives CDR1 SGHAT, CDR2 FQNNGV. V was pared by 1 base and J by 6 bases, with 0 bases of the junction left unmatched. CDR3 DNA sequence: TGTGCCAGCAGCTTAGGGACAGGGGATGGCTACACCTTC. As protein: CASSLGTGDGYTF.

The chain links TRBV5-1 to TRBJ2-3; D not resolved. The CDR3 extends over 14 amino acids. CDR1 SGHRS and CDR2 YFSETQ come from the germline V gene. The V and J ends lost 4 bases and 2 bases respectively, with 11 bases between them. CDR3 in amino acids: CASSPNPPTDTQYF. For the CDR3, the DNA is TGCGCCAGCAGCCCCAACCCACCCACAGATACGCAGTATTTT.

The rearrangement joins TRBV15 to TRBJ1-2, with unresolved D. Germline V CDR1 and CDR2: LNHNV, YYDKDF (reference sequence). The V and J ends lost 0 bases and 6 bases respectively, with 14 bases between them. The CDR3 runs to 15 residues. CDR3 bases: TGTGCCACCAGCAGAGATCACGGATATAAACATGGCTACACCTTC. Its protein is CATSRDHGYKHGYTF. Full variable domain (outside the CDR3, taken from reference TRBV15 and TRBJ1-2): DAMVIQNPRYQVTQFGKPVTLSCSQTLNHNVMYWYQQKSSQAPKLLFHYYDKDFNNEADTPDNFQSRRPNTSFCFLDIRSPGLGDTAMYLCATSRDHGYKHGYTFGSGTRLTVV.

V and J are TRBV10-3 and TRBJ1-2; perhaps TRBD1 as D (6 bases). V was trimmed by 5 bases and J by 6 bases, leaving 13 bases between them. There are 13 residues in the CDR3. In germline, CDR1 is ENHRY, CDR2 SYGVKD. The CDR3 DNA reads TGTGCCATCAGTCCACGGGGGGCTGATGGCTACACCTTC. Translation gives CAISPRGADGYTF.

This clonotype was counted a few times. The V gene is TRBV20-1, the J gene TRBJ2-7, with D unresolved. Germline lookup yields CDR1 DFQATT and CDR2 SNEGSKA (reference sequence). The CDR3 sequence is 12 residues long. Trimming shortened V by 6 bases and J by 0 bases, and 9 bases separated the two germline ends. The CDR3 coding sequence is TGCAGTGCCAGCACCCCCTCCTACGAGCAGTACTTC. Amino acid sequence: CSASTPSYEQYF.

This rearrangement joins TRBV5-3 to TRBJ2-3, with 9 bases aligning to TRBD1. TRBV5-3 is an ORF, and what it does is uncertain. Germline trimming cut 4 bases from V and 1 base from J; bases unmatched to any gene: 7. The CDR3 has 16 residues. Here the CDR3 reads CARSKDWTGGTDTQYF. As DNA, the CDR3 is TGTGCCAGAAGCAAAGACTGGACAGGGGGCACAGATACGCAGTATTTT.

This clonotype was recorded a few times. This sequence joins TRBV20-1 and TRBJ2-3, with 7 bases matching TRBD2. Unmatched junction bases numbered 6, after V lost 0 bases and J lost 0 bases. Germline values: CDR1 DFQATT, CDR2 SNEGSKA (reference sequence). The CDR3 sequence is 16 residues long. CDR3 nucleotides: TGCAGTGCTAGAGATCTGGCTAGCGGTAGCACAGATACGCAGTATTTT. Translating it yields CSARDLASGSTDTQYF.

This clonotype occurred a few times. V is TRBV20-1 and J is TRBJ2-7; D gene unclear. The CDR3 runs 13 residues. Germline CDR1 reads DFQATT; CDR2 reads SNEGSKA (reference sequence). The germline V and J ends were trimmed by 3 bases and 1 base, with 10 bases remaining between them. CDR3 sequence reads: CSASHSQSYEQYF. CDR3 bases: TGCAGTGCTAGTCACTCCCAATCCTACGAGCAGTACTTC.